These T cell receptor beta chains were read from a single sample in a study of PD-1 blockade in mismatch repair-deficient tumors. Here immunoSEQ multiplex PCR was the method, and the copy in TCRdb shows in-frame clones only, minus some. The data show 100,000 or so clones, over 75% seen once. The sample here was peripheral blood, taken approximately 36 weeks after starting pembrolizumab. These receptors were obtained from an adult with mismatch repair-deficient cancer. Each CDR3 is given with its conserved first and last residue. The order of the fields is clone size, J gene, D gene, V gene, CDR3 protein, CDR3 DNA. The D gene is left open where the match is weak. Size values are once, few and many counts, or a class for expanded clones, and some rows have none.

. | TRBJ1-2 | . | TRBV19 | CASSTDAGTDIYGYTF | TGTGCCAGTAGTACGGACGCGGGGACCGACATCTATGGCTACACCTTC
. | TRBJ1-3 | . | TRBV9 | CASSVDRDLRNTIYF | TGTGCCAGCAGCGTAGATCGGGACCTTCGAAACACCATATATTTT
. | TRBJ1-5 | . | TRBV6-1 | CASSEAGIYEPQHF | TGTGCCAGCAGTGAGGCAGGAATATATGAGCCCCAGCATTTT
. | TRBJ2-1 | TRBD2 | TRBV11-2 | CASSLGTSGNNEQFF | TGTGCCAGCAGCCTAGGGACTAGCGGCAACAATGAGCAGTTCTTC
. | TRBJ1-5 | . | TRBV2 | CASSRPDSDQPQHF | TGTGCCAGCAGCCGGCCGGATTCGGATCAGCCCCAGCATTTT
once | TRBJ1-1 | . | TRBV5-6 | CASSLDGGRDTEAFF | TGTGCCAGCAGCTTGGACGGGGGGCGCGACACTGAAGCTTTCTTT
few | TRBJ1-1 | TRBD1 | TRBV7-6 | CASSTGQGLNTEAFF | TGTGCCAGCAGCACGGGACAGGGGCTGAACACTGAAGCTTTCTTT
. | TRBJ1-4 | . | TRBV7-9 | CASSLEGGYNEKLFF | TGTGCCAGCAGCTTAGAGGGAGGGTATAATGAAAAACTGTTTTTT
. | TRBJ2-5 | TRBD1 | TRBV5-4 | CASSGQGARETQYF | TGTGCCAGCAGCGGACAGGGGGCGCGGGAGACCCAGTACTTC
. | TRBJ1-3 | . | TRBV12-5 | CASGLGQENTIYF | TGTGCTAGTGGTTTGGGACAGGAAAACACCATATATTTT
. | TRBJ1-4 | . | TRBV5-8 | CASSLASEKLFF | TGTGCCAGCAGCTTGGCCAGCGAAAAACTGTTTTTT
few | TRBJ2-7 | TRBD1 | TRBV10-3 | CAIRDRTGSPYEQYF | TGTGCCATCAGAGACCGGACAGGTTCTCCCTACGAGCAGTACTTC
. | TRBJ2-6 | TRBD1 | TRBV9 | CASSEDRSLPGANVLTF | TGTGCCAGCAGCGAGGACAGGTCCTTACCTGGGGCCAACGTCCTGACTTTC
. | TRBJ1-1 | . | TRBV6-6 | CASRAWGTEAFF | TGTGCCAGCAGGGCTTGGGGCACTGAAGCTTTCTTT
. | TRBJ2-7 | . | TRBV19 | CASSIAGRAYEQYF | TGTGCCAGTAGTATAGCGGGCAGAGCCTACGAGCAGTACTTC
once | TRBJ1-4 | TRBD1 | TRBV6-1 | CASSEPTGGNEKLFF | TGTGCCAGCAGTGAACCGACAGGGGGTAATGAAAAACTGTTTTTT
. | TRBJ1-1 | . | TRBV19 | CASSVTMNTEAFF | TGTGCCAGTAGTGTCACGATGAACACTGAAGCTTTCTTT
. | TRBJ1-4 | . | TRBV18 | CASSPSRSSATNEKLFF | TGTGCCAGCTCACCAAGCAGGAGCTCTGCAACTAATGAAAAACTGTTTTTT
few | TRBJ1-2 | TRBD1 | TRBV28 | CASSLGTGGGRGGYTF | TGTGCCAGCAGCTTAGGGACAGGGGGCGGCCGGGGTGGCTACACCTTC
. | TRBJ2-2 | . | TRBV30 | CAWNGQGVTGELFF | TGTGCCTGGAATGGTCAGGGAGTCACCGGGGAGCTGTTTTTT
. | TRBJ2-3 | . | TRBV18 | CASSPRQQRTDTQYF | TGTGCCAGCTCACCACGGCAACAGCGCACAGATACGCAGTATTTT
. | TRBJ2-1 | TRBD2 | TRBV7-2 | CASSFMLAGRNEQFF | TGTGCCAGCAGCTTTATGCTAGCGGGAAGGAATGAGCAGTTCTTC
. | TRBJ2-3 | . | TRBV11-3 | CASSLEDTQYF | TGTGCCAGCAGCTTAGAAGATACGCAGTATTTT
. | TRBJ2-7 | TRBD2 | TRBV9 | CASSVRTSGSGEQYF | TGTGCCAGCAGCGTACGGACTAGCGGGAGTGGTGAGCAGTACTTC
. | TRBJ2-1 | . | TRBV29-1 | CSVDRGAEQFF | TGCAGCGTTGACAGGGGTGCTGAGCAGTTCTTC
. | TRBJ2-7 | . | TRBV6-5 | CASSSTAYEQYF | TGTGCCAGCAGTTCCACAGCCTACGAGCAGTACTTC
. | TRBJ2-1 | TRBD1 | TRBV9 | CASSPNRQGSEQFF | TGTGCCAGCAGCCCAAATCGACAGGGAAGTGAGCAGTTCTTC
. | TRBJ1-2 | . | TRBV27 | CASEGGTNYGYTF | TGTGCCAGCGAGGGCGGAACCAACTATGGCTACACCTTC
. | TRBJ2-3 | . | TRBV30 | CAWTEGGDTQYF | TGTGCCTGGACCGAAGGCGGGGATACGCAGTATTTT
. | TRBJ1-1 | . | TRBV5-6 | CASSPYPPSGQKGEAFF | TGTGCCAGCAGCCCTTATCCGCCTTCCGGACAGAAGGGAGAAGCTTTCTTT
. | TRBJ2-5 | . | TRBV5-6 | CASSLVDTQETQYF | TGTGCCAGCAGCTTGGTGGACACTCAAGAGACCCAGTACTTC
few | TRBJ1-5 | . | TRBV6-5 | CASSGGSNQPQHF | TGTGCCAGCAGTGGGGGGAGCAATCAGCCCCAGCATTTT
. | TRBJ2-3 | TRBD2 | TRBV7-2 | CASSFSGSRGTDTQYF | TGTGCCAGCAGCTTTAGCGGGAGCAGGGGCACAGATACGCAGTATTTT
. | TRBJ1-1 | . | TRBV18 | CASSPREHTEAFF | TGTGCCAGCTCACCCCGGGAGCACACTGAAGCTTTCTTT